The sequence of this T cell receptor (beta chain) was determined in a study of preoperative IRX-2 immunotherapy in early breast cancer. Treatment denoted: preoperative locoregional IRX-2 cytokine immunotherapy. This phase Ib study tested locoregional IRX-2 cytokine immunotherapy given before surgery. V shed 4 bases, J shed 8 bases, and the junction held 7 bases outside the gene matches. Germline assignment: CDR1 MDHEN and CDR2 SYDVKM. The CDR3 has 13 residues. Clones were sequenced by immunoSEQ multiplex PCR, and TCRdb holds only the in-frame ones, with some missing. Of approximately 98,000 clones listed, 80% to 90% were seen once; the top ten hold around 2.1%.

The chain uses TRBV28 and TRBJ1-2; 7 nucleotides align to TRBD1. The sample consisted of tumor tissue, taken after IRX-2 immunotherapy. This TCR was recovered from a human donor with breast cancer. Here the CDR3 DNA reads TGTGCCAGCAGTTCTACAGGGGTTTTGGGCTACACCTTC. Translating it yields CASSSTGVLGYTF.